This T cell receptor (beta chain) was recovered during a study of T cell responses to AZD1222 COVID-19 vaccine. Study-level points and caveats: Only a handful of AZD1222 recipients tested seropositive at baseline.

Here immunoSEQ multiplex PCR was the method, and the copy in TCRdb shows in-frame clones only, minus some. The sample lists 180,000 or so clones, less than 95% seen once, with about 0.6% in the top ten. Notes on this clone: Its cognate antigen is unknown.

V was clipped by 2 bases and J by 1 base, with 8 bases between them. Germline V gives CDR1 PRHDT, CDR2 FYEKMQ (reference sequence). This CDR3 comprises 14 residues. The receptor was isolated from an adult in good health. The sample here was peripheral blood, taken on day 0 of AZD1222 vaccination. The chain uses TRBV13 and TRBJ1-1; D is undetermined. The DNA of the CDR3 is TGTGCCAGCAGCTTAAACCCGAGGAACACTGAAGCTTTCTTT. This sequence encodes CASSLNPRNTEAFF.